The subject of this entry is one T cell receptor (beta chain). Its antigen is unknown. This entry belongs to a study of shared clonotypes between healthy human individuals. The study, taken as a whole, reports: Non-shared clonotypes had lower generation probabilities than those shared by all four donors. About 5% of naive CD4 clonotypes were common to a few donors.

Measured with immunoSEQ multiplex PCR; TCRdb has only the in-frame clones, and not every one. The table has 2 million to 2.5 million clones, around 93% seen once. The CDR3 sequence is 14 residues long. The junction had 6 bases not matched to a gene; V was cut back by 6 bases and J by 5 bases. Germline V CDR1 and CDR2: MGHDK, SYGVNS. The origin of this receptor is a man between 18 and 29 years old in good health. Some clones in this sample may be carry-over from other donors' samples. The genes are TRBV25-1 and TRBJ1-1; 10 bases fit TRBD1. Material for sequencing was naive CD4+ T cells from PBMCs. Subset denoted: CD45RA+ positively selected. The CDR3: CASSRQGARTEAFF. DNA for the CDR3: TGTGCCAGCAGCCGACAGGGGGCGCGGACTGAAGCTTTCTTT.